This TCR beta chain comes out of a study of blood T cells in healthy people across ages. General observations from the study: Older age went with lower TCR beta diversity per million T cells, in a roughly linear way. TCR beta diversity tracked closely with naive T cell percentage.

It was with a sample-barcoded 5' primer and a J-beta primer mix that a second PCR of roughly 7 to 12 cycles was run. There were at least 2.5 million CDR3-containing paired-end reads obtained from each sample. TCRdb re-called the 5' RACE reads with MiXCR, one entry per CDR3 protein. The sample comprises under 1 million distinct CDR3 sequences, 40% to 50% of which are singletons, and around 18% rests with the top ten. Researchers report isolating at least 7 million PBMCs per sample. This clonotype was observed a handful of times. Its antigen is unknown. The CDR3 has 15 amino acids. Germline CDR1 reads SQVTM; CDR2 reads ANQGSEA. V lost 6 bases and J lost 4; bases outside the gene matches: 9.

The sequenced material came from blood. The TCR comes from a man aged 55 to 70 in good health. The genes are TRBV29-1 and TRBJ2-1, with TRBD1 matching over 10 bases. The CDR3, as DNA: TGCAGCGTGGGGGGTCCGGGACAGGGGTACAATGAGCAGTTCTTC. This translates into CSVGGPGQGYNEQFF.